This T cell receptor (beta chain) was captured in a study of CD8 T cells in Susac syndrome (dated by TCRdb to the late 2010s). In terms of the full investigation: Whether CD8+ T cell activation and differentiation in Susac syndrome was antigen driven was tested using repertoire sequencing.

As concerns this clonotype: Its target antigen remains unknown. Qualities for individual bases were not recorded, and no much larger clone is one base off.

Results and caveats for the whole study, not just this receptor: The study acknowledged that relatively few individuals were included in the TCR sequencing and HLA analysis.

Peripheral blood CD8+ and CD4+ T cells from healthy donors, Susac syndrome patients and multiple sclerosis patients were profiled using high-throughput TCR beta sequencing. Multiple sclerosis controls were treatment-naive patients with stable or active relapsing-remitting disease fulfilling revised McDonald criteria. Bulk CD8+ and CD4+ T cells were purified by magnetic negative isolation, whereas CD8+ TEMRA cells were enriched by FACS. Blood was drawn into EDTA tubes, processed within 24 hours, and PBMCs were isolated by density gradient centrifugation. PBMCs intended for TCR sequencing were frozen in liquid nitrogen and were later thawed in a 37 degrees C water bath. The sorted or isolated CD4+, CD8+ and CD8+ TEMRA cells had a purity of 90% or higher. RNA was extracted with the RNeasy kit and 0.5 to 1 ug was reverse transcribed using random hexamers. The immunoSEQ multiplex PCR assay, covering 54 Vbeta and 13 Jbeta segments, was used to amplify TCR beta CDR3 regions. To correct PCR amplification bias, a synthetic template baseline was used for both primer optimization and computational correction. Per the source publication's procedure: Reads were annotated to V, D and J genes according to IMGT and were analyzed with immunoSEQ Analyzer, with only productive sequences retained. To calculate clonality, Shannon entropy was normalized by log2 of the number of productive unique sequences and then subtracted from one. Public and private clones were assessed among the 100 most prevalent clones of each patient and control. Clones were defined as Susac-specific when absent from the healthy and MS cohorts, from fewer than 1,300 published viral clones and from other ImmuneACCESS disease sequences. TCRdb reanalyzed the raw reads on its own, using fastp at Q25 for trimming and MiXCR for clone calling, and kept in-frame beta chains. For every CDR3 protein sequence, its rows merge into one entry that carries the most common genes and DNA. V and J calls and clone size were set by TCRdb, not the authors. This sample comprises more than 250,000 distinct CDR3 sequences, about 90% of them detected only once. Approximately 0.065% of the sample rests with the top ten.

The specimen sequenced was CD4+ T cells from PBMCs. The sequence was obtained from a human donor with multiple sclerosis.

The bases read TGTGCCAGTAGGACAGCGAGCAGTTTACAAGAGACCCAGTACTTC. Translation gives CASRTASSLQETQYF. The chain uses TRBV19 and TRBJ2-5; matching of 5 bases hints at TRBD1 as the D gene. Including the terminal cysteine and phenylalanine, the CDR3 comprises 15 residues. Kept here is only the CDR3 DNA, which spans 45 bases and is read in frame from base 1. In the germline V gene (reference sequence), CDR1 corresponds to LNHDA and CDR2 to SQIVND. Trimming costs V 6 bases and J 2 bases, and their ends lie 16 bases apart.